Included here is one TCR beta chain sequence, with context. The table lists this clonotype with a few counts. There is no known antigen for this receptor. The sample holds no much larger clone one base away, and base qualities are not on file. The data were obtained in a study of T-cell reconstitution after alpha-beta-depleted transplantation in children (dated by TCRdb to about 2016). Background on the whole study: T-cell immune reconstitution after TCRalphabeta/CD19-depleted allogeneic hematopoietic cell transplantation in children was quantitatively tracked in the study by means of TCR repertoire profiling.

Library method: PCR. The data were produced on an Illumina HiSeq 2500. TCR libraries were prepared with molecular barcoding, using unique molecular identifiers to normalize TCRbeta repertoire quantification. TCRdb trimmed the raw reads at Q25, called clones with MiXCR and kept productive beta chains. When rows share a CDR3 protein, they turn into one entry using the most common DNA and genes. The sample contains around 400,000 distinct CDR3 sequences, 20% of them found a single time. 3.8% of the sample is held by the ten biggest clonotypes. The CDR3 runs 16 residues from the cysteine to the phenylalanine. Of the read, only the CDR3 DNA is kept; its 48 bases are in frame from base 1. The V end gives up 1 base and the J end 7 bases, leaving 10 bases in the junction not matched to a gene. The germline V gene (reference sequence) supplies CDR1 DFQATT and CDR2 SNEGSKA.

The material sequenced was PBMCs from the stem cell graft donor, taken from the stem cell graft. This receptor was identified in a human donor who donated a stem cell graft to a child with acute myeloid leukemia. The V and J genes are TRBV20-1 and TRBJ2-1, and 10 junction bases match TRBD2. The CDR3 region reads CSARAALAGVENEQFF. The DNA reads as follows: TGCAGTGCTAGAGCCGCCCTAGCGGGAGTTGAGAATGAGCAGTTCTTC.